This entry lists 11 T cell receptor beta chains sequenced from one sample in a study of T cells after yellow fever vaccination. One entry per CDR3 protein, called by TCRdb with MiXCR from the 5' RACE reads. This table holds 450,000 to 550,000 distinct CDR3 sequences, less than 25% found once. The sample consisted of PBMCs, taken roughly 20 days after the first yellow fever vaccination. The receptors stem from a man in his late teens or twenties who received the YFV17D yellow fever vaccine.

The rearrangement uses TRBV27 and TRBJ2-4; 9 bases match TRBD1. This CDR3 has 18 amino acids. Trimming at V came to 4 bases and at J to 7 bases, leaving 17 bases not matched to a gene. CDR1 and CDR2 (germline): MNHEY, SMNVEV (reference sequence). The CDR3 loop is CASSSQWGQGEGRNIQYF. The CDR3 DNA sequence: TGTGCCAGCAGTTCCCAATGGGGACAGGGCGAGGGGAGGAACATTCAGTACTTC.

This clonotype was counted only a few times. The chain has TRBV24-1 and TRBJ2-2; 14 positions agree with TRBD2. CDR3 length equals 18 residues. The germline V gene encodes CDR1 KGHDR and CDR2 SFDVKD. The junction had 3 bases not matched to a gene; V was cut back by 2 bases and J by 2 bases. This CDR3 is CATSDSGLAGVNTGELFF. In DNA, the CDR3 is TGTGCCACCAGTGATTCGGGACTAGCGGGGGTTAACACCGGGGAGCTGTTTTTT.

The V call is TRBV12-3 or TRBV12-4, the J call TRBJ2-3; D not resolved. V was cut by 3 bases and J by 2 bases, with 9 bases left in between. CDR3 size: 14 residues. CDR3: CASSLALYTDTQYF. CDR3 DNA sequence: TGTGCCAGCAGTTTGGCCCTTTACACAGATACGCAGTATTTT.

This clonotype has a handful of counts. The gene calls are TRBV6-2 or TRBV6-3 and TRBJ2-1; 8 nucleotides match TRBD2. The CDR3 contains 16 residues. Germline values: CDR1 MNHEY, CDR2 SVGEGT. Trimming removed 2 bases from V and 2 bases from J; junction bases left unmatched: 5. The CDR3 region is CASSYPLAGPYNEQFF. The CDR3 coding sequence is TGTGCCAGCAGTTACCCCCTAGCGGGTCCCTACAATGAGCAGTTCTTC.

Only a few counts were recorded for this clonotype. The chain couples TRBV5-5 to TRBJ2-3; possibly TRBD2 for D (6 bases). The CDR3 sequence is 16 residues long. Germline V gene data show CDR1 as SGHKS and CDR2 as YYEKEE (reference sequence). Trimming took 4 bases from V and 3 from J, leaving 18 bases between them. CDR3 residues: CASSPLGSSGTDTQYF. Here the CDR3 DNA reads TGTGCCAGCAGCCCCCTTGGGTCCAGCGGGACAGATACGCAGTATTTT.

V gene TRBV5-6 combines with J gene TRBJ2-1, with 9 bases that match TRBD2. The CDR3 contains 14 residues. The trim removed 3 bases at V and 7 bases at J, leaving 5 bases unmatched. CDR1 and CDR2 from the germline V gene are SGHDT and YYEEEE. CDR3: CASSSGLAANEQFF. The CDR3 region has the DNA TGTGCCAGCAGCTCGGGACTAGCAGCGAATGAGCAGTTCTTC.

V usage is TRBV10-1 and J usage is TRBJ2-1; 10 bases agree with TRBD2. Germline values: CDR1 WNHNN, CDR2 SYGVQD (reference sequence). Trimming removed 0 bases from V and 7 bases from J; junction bases left unmatched: 3. The length of the CDR3 is 15 residues. The CDR3 reads CASSESLAGVNEQFF. The CDR3 DNA sequence: TGCGCCAGCAGTGAGTCCCTAGCGGGGGTTAATGAGCAGTTCTTC.

This clonotype has at least ten counts. The rearrangement uses TRBV20-1 and TRBJ2-7; D gene uncertain. Germline CDR1 reads DFQATT; CDR2 reads SNEGSKA (reference sequence). This CDR3 contains 11 residues. With 3 bases removed from V and 3 bases from J, the gap between germline ends came to 6 bases. In nucleotides, the CDR3 is TGCAGTGCTAGCGGACGCTACGAGCAGTACGTC. It translates to CSASGRYEQYV.

The chain is built from TRBV11-2 and TRBJ2-2; D not certain. The CDR3 has 14 residues. Germline CDR1 reads SGHAT; CDR2 reads FQNNGV. V lost 0 bases and J lost 7, with 9 bases in between. The CDR3 reads CASSLDRVVGELFF. In DNA form, the CDR3 reads TGTGCCAGCAGCTTAGATAGGGTCGTCGGGGAGCTGTTTTTT. Full variable domain (missing parts from reference TRBV11-2 and TRBJ2-2): EAGVAQSPRYKIIEKRQSVAFWCNPISGHATLYWYQQILGQGPKLLIQFQNNGVVDDSQLPKDRFSAERLKGVDSTLKIQPAKLEDSAVYLCASSLDRVVGELFFGEGSRLTVL.

This clonotype was recorded many times. The V call is TRBV7-2, the J call TRBJ2-1; 9 bases match TRBD1. Germline V gene data show CDR1 as SGHTA and CDR2 as FQGNSA. V lost 5 bases to trimming and J lost 3 bases; unmatched junction nucleotides: 8. The CDR3 has 16 amino acids. The CDR3 region has the DNA TGTGCCAGCAGCCCCAAGGGACAGGGATACTACAATGAGCAGTTCTTC. Translating gives CASSPKGQGYYNEQFF.

This clonotype has a handful of counts. In DNA form, the CDR3 reads TGTGCCAGCAGCTTGCACCGAACGGATACGCAGTATTTT. This sequence encodes CASSLHRTDTQYF. V is TRBV5-6 and J is TRBJ2-3; the D is unclear. CDR1 is SGHDT and CDR2 is YYEEEE in the germline V gene. The CDR3 sequence is 13 residues long. Deletions cut 1 base from V and 6 bases from J, with 9 bases between.